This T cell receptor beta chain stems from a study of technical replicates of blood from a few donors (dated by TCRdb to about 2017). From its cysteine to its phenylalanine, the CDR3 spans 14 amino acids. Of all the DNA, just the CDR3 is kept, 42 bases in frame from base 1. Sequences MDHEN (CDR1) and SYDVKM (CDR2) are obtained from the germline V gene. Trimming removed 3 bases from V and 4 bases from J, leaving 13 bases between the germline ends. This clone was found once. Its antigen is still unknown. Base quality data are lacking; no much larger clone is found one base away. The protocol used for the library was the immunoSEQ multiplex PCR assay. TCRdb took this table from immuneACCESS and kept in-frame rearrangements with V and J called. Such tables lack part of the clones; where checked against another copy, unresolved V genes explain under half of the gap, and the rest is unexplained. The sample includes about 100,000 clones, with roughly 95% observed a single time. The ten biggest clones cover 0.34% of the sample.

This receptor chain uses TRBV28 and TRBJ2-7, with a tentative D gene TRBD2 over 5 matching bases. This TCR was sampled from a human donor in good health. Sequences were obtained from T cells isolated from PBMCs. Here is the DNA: TGTGCCAGCAGTTTTAAAGCGGTAGGGTACGAGCAGTACTTC. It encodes CASSFKAVGYEQYF. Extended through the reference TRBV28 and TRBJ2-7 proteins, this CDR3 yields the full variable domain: DVKVTQSSRYLVKRTGEKVFLECVQDMDHENMFWYRQDPGLGLRLIYFSYDVKMKEKGDIPEGYSVSREKKERFSLILESASTNQTSMYLCASSFKAVGYEQYFGPGTRLTVT.